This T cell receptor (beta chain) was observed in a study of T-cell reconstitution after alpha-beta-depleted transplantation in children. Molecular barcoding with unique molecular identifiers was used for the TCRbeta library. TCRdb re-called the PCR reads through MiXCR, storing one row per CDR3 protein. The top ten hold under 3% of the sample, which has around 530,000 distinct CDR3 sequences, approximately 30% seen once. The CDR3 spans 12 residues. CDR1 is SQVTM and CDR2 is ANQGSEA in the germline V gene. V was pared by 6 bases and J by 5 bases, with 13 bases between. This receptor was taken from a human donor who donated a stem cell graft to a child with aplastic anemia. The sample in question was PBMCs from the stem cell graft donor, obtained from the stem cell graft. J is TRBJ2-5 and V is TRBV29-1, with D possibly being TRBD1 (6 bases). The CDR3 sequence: CSVGTTGETQYF. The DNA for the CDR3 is TGCAGCGTCGGGACCACAGGGGAGACCCAGTACTTC.